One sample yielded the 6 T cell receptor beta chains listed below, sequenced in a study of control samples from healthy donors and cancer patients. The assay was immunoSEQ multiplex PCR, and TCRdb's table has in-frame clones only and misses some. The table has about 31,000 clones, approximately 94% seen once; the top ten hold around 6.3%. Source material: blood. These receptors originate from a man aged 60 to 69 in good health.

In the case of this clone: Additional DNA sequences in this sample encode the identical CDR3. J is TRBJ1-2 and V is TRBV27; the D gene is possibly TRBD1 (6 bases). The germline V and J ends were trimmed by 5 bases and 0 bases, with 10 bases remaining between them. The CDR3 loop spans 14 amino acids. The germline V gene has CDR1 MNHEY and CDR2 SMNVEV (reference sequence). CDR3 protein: CASSTQGANYGYTF. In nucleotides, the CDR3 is TGTGCCAGCAGTACACAGGGTGCTAACTATGGCTACACCTTC.

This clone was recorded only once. The CDR3 DNA is TGTGCCAGCAGCCGGGCGGGGTCTCAAGGTAGAGATACGCAGTATTTT. Translation: CASSRAGSQGRDTQYF. The genes are TRBV6-6 and TRBJ2-3, with D perhaps matching TRBD2 (6 bases). Germline V lookup: CDR1 MNHNY, CDR2 SVGAGI (reference sequence). This CDR3 has 16 residues. V was pared by 6 bases and J by 5 bases, with 21 bases between.

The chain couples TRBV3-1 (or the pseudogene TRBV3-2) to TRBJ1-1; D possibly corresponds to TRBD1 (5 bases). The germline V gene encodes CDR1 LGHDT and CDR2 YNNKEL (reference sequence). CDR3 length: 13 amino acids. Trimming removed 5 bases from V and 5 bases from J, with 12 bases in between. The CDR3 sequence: CASSSLRVTEAFF. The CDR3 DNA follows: TGTGCCAGCAGCTCTCTCAGGGTTACTGAAGCTTTCTTT.

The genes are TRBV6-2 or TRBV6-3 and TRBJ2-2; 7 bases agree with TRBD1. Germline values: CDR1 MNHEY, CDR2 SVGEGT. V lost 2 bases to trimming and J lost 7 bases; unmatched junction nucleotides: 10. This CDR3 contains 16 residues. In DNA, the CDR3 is TGTGCCAGCAGTTACCTAACGACAGGGATTATCGGGGAGCTGTTTTTT. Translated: CASSYLTTGIIGELFF.

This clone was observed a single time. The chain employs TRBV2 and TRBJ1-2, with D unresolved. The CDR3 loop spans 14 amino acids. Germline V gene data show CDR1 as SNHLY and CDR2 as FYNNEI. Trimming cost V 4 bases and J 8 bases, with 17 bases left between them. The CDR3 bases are TGTGCCAGCAGTGCCCGTAGGACTGTGGAGGGCTACACCTTC. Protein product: CASSARRTVEGYTF.

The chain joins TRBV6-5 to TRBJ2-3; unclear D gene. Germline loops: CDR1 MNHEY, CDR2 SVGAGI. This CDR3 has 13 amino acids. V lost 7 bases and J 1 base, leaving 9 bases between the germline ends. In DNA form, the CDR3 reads TGTGCCAGCAATTGGCCTGGCACAGATACGCAGTATTTT. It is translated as CASNWPGTDTQYF.